This T cell receptor beta chain was observed in a study of Ad26.COV2.S vaccination and SARS-CoV-2 variants. Overall study results and limits: It was found that vaccine and placebo recipients had similar non-spike TCR breadth. The study found higher spike-specific TCR breadth in vaccine than placebo recipients.

Assay: immunoSEQ multiplex PCR; the TCRdb copy retains only in-frame clones and omits some. The sample holds over 350,000 clones, approximately 90% seen once. Treatment reported: about 20 received Ad26.COV2.S at low or high dose, single or two shots; several received placebo; per-sample allocation not given. Sampling took place 63 days after the first vaccine or placebo injection. Donor was an adult aged 18-55 years in Boston. This clone has just a few counts. Antigen specificity is unknown. Germline assignment: CDR1 SNHLY and CDR2 FYNNEI. V lost 5 bases and J 3 bases, leaving 16 bases between the germline ends. This CDR3 has 15 amino acids.

This clonotype was sampled from a person aged 18-60 years who received the Ad26.COV2.S COVID-19 vaccine or a placebo. This specimen consisted of peripheral blood, obtained in a trial of Ad26.COV2.S vaccine versus placebo. The rearrangement joins TRBV2 to TRBJ1-1; TRBD1 is a possible D gene (6 bases). CDR3 nucleotide sequence: TGTGCCAGCAGTAGGGGGAGAGGGACCTACACTGAAGCTTTCTTT. The encoded protein is CASSRGRGTYTEAFF.